These 30 T cell receptor beta chains were sequenced from one sample in a study of blood T cell repertoires in COVID-19. TCRdb's table, derived via immunoSEQ multiplex PCR, lists solely in-frame clones and lacks some. The sample has approximately 93,000 clones; 60% to 85% are singletons. Sample: peripheral blood. Receptors originate from a woman older than 75 with acute or convalescent COVID-19.

This chain joins TRBV6-5 and TRBJ2-3, with TRBD2 matching 8 bases. Germline V lookup: CDR1 MNHEY, CDR2 SVGAGI. The CDR3 length is 14 residues. The CDR3 loop is CSNRLASSTDTQYF. DNA for the CDR3: TGTTCCAACAGACTAGCGTCTAGCACAGATACGCAGTATTTT.

In its sample, this clone was seen a few times. This chain connects TRBV30 to TRBJ2-7; 10 bases align to TRBD2. The CDR3 has 14 amino acids. Germline trimming cut 0 bases from V and 6 bases from J; bases unmatched to any gene: 5. CDR1 and CDR2 from the germline V gene are GTSNPN and SVGIG (reference sequence). CDR3 bases: TGTGCCTGGAGTGTTCTAGCGGGAGTTGGCGAGCAGTACTTC. It is translated as CAWSVLAGVGEQYF. Full variable domain (rest looked up from reference TRBV30 and TRBJ2-7): SQTIHQWPATLVQPVGSPLSLECTVEGTSNPNLYWYRQAAGRGLQLLFYSVGIGQISSEVPQNLSASRPQDRQFILSSKKLLLSDSGFYLCAWSVLAGVGEQYFGPGTRLTVT.

This clone was found a few times. The chain combines TRBV28 with TRBJ1-4, with TRBD1 matching over 7 bases. The V gene end was trimmed by 5 bases and the J gene end by 3 bases; junction bases not matched to a gene: 3. The CDR3 covers 14 residues. Germline V gene lookup returns CDR1 MDHEN and CDR2 SYDVKM. Written as DNA, the CDR3 is TGTGCCAGCAGTATCGGGACAGCTAATGAAAAACTGTTTTTT. This codes for CASSIGTANEKLFF. The full variable domain, completed using reference TRBV28 and TRBJ1-4, is DVKVTQSSRYLVKRTGEKVFLECVQDMDHENMFWYRQDPGLGLRLIYFSYDVKMKEKGDIPEGYSVSREKKERFSLILESASTNQTSMYLCASSIGTANEKLFFGSGTQLSVL.

In its sample, this clone was seen many times. This chain uses TRBV29-1 with TRBJ2-7, with 9 bases that match TRBD1. The germline V gene encodes CDR1 SQVTM and CDR2 ANQGSEA. The CDR3 extends over 16 amino acids. The junction had 14 bases not matched to a gene; V was cut back by 8 bases and J by 0 bases. CDR3 nucleotides: TGCAGCCCCCCAGACCAGACAGGGGGGAGCTCCTACGAGCAGTACTTC. It specifies CSPPDQTGGSSYEQYF.

This chain uses TRBV6-5 with TRBJ1-6; D possibly corresponds to TRBD1 (5 bases). Germline V CDR1 and CDR2: MNHEY, SVGAGI. Trimming pared 5 bases from V and 7 bases from J, leaving 15 bases between. The CDR3 consists of 15 residues. The CDR3 sequence: CASSTRGAGNSPLHF. The CDR3 nucleotides are TGTGCCAGCAGTACACGTGGGGCAGGCAATTCACCCCTCCACTTT.

The chain joins TRBV4-3 to TRBJ2-5, with D perhaps TRBD2 (5 bases). CDR3 size: 14 residues. Germline V gene sequence: CDR1 LGHNA, CDR2 YSLEER. V was shortened by 1 base and J by 2 bases, with 8 bases between the two germline ends. Here the CDR3 DNA reads TGCGCCAGCAGCCAAGGAGCGGAACAAGAGACCCAGTACTTC. Its protein product is CASSQGAEQETQYF.

The chain uses TRBV9 and TRBJ2-1, with 7 bases aligning to TRBD1. Germline values: CDR1 SGDLS, CDR2 YYNGEE. The CDR3 is 13 amino acids. Trimming took 4 bases from V and 14 from J; bases not matched to a gene: 12. The CDR3 spells CASSPATGDLKFF. CDR3 DNA sequence: TGTGCCAGCAGCCCGGCTACAGGGGATCTGAAGTTCTTC.

V gene TRBV4-1 combines with J gene TRBJ2-3, with a possible D match to TRBD1 (5 bases). Trimming left V 1 base short and J 2 bases short, with 10 bases between. The CDR3 is 15 residues long. Germline CDR1 is MGHRA and CDR2 is YSYEKL. The CDR3 is CASSQGTPITDTQYF. CDR3 bases: TGCGCCAGCAGCCAAGGGACACCCATCACAGATACGCAGTATTTT.

This clone was detected ten times or more. The gene calls are TRBV7-2 and TRBJ2-2; a weak D match, TRBD1 (6 bases). This CDR3 comprises 16 residues. Germline V CDR1 and CDR2: SGHTA, FQGNSA. With 4 bases removed from V and 4 bases from J, the gap between germline ends came to 16 bases. The CDR3, as DNA: TGTGCCAGCAGCTCCTACGAAGGGGGTAGCACCGGGGAGCTGTTTTTT. Amino acid sequence: CASSSYEGGSTGELFF.

The J gene is TRBJ2-1, the V gene TRBV5-1, with D perhaps matching TRBD1 (5 bases). V dropped 3 bases and J dropped 15 bases, with 16 bases sitting between them. This CDR3 comprises 12 residues. Germline CDR1 SGHRS, CDR2 YFSETQ. The CDR3 sequence is CASSSDNLSRFF. The CDR3, as DNA: TGCGCCAGCAGCTCGGACAACCTGTCGCGGTTCTTC. Drawing the rest from reference TRBV5-1 and TRBJ2-1, the complete variable domain is KAGVTQTPRYLIKTRGQQVTLSCSPISGHRSVSWYQQTPGQGLQFLFEYFSETQRNKGNFPGRFSGRQFSNSRSEMNVSTLELGDSALYLCASSSDNLSRFFGPGTRLTVL.

The genes are TRBV5-1 and TRBJ2-7; 9 bases agree with TRBD1. Looked up from germline, CDR1 is SGHRS and CDR2 is YFSETQ. The CDR3 runs to 15 residues. V lost 3 bases and J lost 3; bases outside the gene matches: 7. The CDR3 nucleotides are TGCGCCAGCAGCTGGGGATTGGGACAGGGCTACGAGCAGTACTTC. Its protein product is CASSWGLGQGYEQYF.

This chain links TRBV29-1 with TRBJ2-7; tentative D call: TRBD2 (6 bases). The germline V and J ends were trimmed by 7 bases and 2 bases, with 15 bases remaining between them. The CDR3 has 13 amino acids. Germline V gene data show CDR1 as SQVTM and CDR2 as ANQGSEA. CDR3 sequence: CSAAAGPPYEQYF. The CDR3 bases are TGCAGCGCAGCGGCGGGACCCCCCTACGAGCAGTACTTC.

This sequence joins TRBV28 and TRBJ1-5; possible D gene TRBD1, 6 bases. V lost 2 bases to trimming and J lost 7 bases, with 12 bases between them. The CDR3 has 14 residues. The germline V gene encodes CDR1 MDHEN and CDR2 SYDVKM. The CDR3 loop is CASSLQGSRQPQHF. CDR3 bases: TGTGCCAGCAGTTTACAGGGGAGTAGGCAGCCCCAGCATTTT.

This chain uses TRBV6-5 with TRBJ1-2, with 8 nucleotides matching TRBD1. CDR1 and CDR2 from the germline V gene are MNHEY and SVGAGI. The CDR3 extends over 15 amino acids. Trimming at V came to 0 bases and at J to 3 bases, leaving 3 bases not matched to a gene. The CDR3 spells CASSYSTGGYYGYTF. The CDR3 DNA follows: TGTGCCAGCAGTTACTCCACAGGGGGTTACTATGGCTACACCTTC.

This sequence joins TRBV6-2 or TRBV6-3 and TRBJ2-2; 8 nucleotides agree with TRBD1. The germline V gene encodes CDR1 MNHEY and CDR2 SVGEGT. This CDR3 contains 14 residues. Trimming removed 5 bases from V and 5 bases from J; junction bases left unmatched: 4. The CDR3 bases are TGTGCCAGCAGTAGGACAGGGTCGACCGGGGAGCTGTTTTTT. It encodes CASSRTGSTGELFF.

This chain connects TRBV27 to TRBJ1-1, with TRBD1 identical over 10 bases. The CDR3 is made up of 15 amino acids. Germline values: CDR1 MNHEY, CDR2 SMNVEV (reference sequence). Losses at the gene ends were 5 bases for V and 1 base for J; bases not matched to a gene: 4. The CDR3 DNA sequence: TGTGCCAGCAGTAGATGGACAGGGGGGAACACTGAAGCTTTCTTT. This sequence encodes CASSRWTGGNTEAFF.

The chain links TRBV6-5 to TRBJ2-7; TRBD1 matches at 10 bases. The CDR3 is made up of 16 amino acids. V gave up 4 bases and J gave up 6 bases; unmatched junction bases: 12. CDR1 MNHEY and CDR2 SVGAGI come from the germline V gene. CDR3 nucleotides: TGTGCCAGCAGTTCCGCATCGACAGGGGGCCGTGGCGAGCAGTACTTC. This codes for CASSSASTGGRGEQYF.

The genes are TRBV19 and TRBJ1-2; D is unclear. This CDR3 has 11 residues. The germline CDR1 and CDR2 sequences are LNHDA and SQIVND (reference sequence). The V end was cut by 5 bases, the J end by 9 bases, with 10 bases between. CDR3 region: CASSVSYSYTF. The CDR3, as DNA: TGTGCCAGTAGTGTTTCGTATAGCTACACCTTC.

The chain's CDR3 is CASSLVRGMNTEAFF. In nucleotides, the CDR3 is TGTGCCAGCAGCTTAGTAAGGGGCATGAACACTGAAGCTTTCTTT. The gene calls are TRBV7-9 and TRBJ1-1; TRBD1 is a possible D gene (5 bases). The germline gives CDR1 SEHNR, CDR2 FQNEAQ (reference sequence). The CDR3 contains 15 residues. Trimming stripped 1 base from V and 0 bases from J, with 9 bases between.

V is TRBV2 and J is TRBJ2-7; 10 bases match TRBD1. The CDR3 is 14 residues long. J was trimmed by 3 bases and V by 6 bases; bases with no gene match: 5. Germline-derived CDR1 and CDR2 are SNHLY and FYNNEI. CDR3 amino acids: CASRGQGIGYEQYF. DNA of the CDR3: TGTGCCAGCAGGGGACAGGGGATAGGCTACGAGCAGTACTTC.

A remark on this clone: A read error may account for a junction end that differs from germline. The rearrangement joins TRBV7-3 to TRBJ2-5; 11 bases map to TRBD2. Germline CDR1 SGHTA, CDR2 FQGTGA. CDR3 length: 15 amino acids. CDR3 DNA sequence: TGTGCCAGCAGCCTAACTAGCGGGAGTTTGGAGACCCAGTACTTC. Translated: CASSLTSGSLETQYF.

The chain uses TRBV19 and TRBJ1-5; D remains unclear. The germline gives CDR1 LNHDA, CDR2 SQIVND (reference sequence). This CDR3 has 13 amino acids. Trimming took 4 bases from V and 4 from J, leaving 8 bases between them. CDR3 region: CASSSQRNQPQHF. The CDR3 region has the DNA TGTGCCAGTAGTAGCCAGAGGAATCAGCCCCAGCATTTT.

This clone appeared many times. The chain carries TRBV15 and TRBJ2-7; 7 bases map to TRBD1. J gave up 5 bases and V 4 bases, and 5 bases lay outside the gene matches. The CDR3 has 13 residues. CDR1 is LNHNV and CDR2 is YYDKDF in the germline V gene (reference sequence). CDR3 sequence reads: CATSTTGVDEQYF. The DNA for the CDR3 is TGTGCCACCAGCACAACAGGGGTTGACGAGCAGTACTTC.

This chain joins TRBV27 and TRBJ2-5, with a weak D call TRBD1 (8 bases). The germline V gene encodes CDR1 MNHEY and CDR2 SMNVEV (reference sequence). V lost 7 bases and J 5 bases, leaving 20 bases between the germline ends. The CDR3 is made up of 15 amino acids. The CDR3 sequence is CASNIQGGTAETQYF. CDR3 nucleotides: TGTGCCAGCAATATACAGGGGGGGACGGCGGAGACCCAGTACTTC.

This chain uses TRBV6-5 with TRBJ2-3, with D possibly TRBD2 on 7 matching bases. Per germline, CDR1 MNHEY and CDR2 SVGAGI. V lost 6 bases to trimming and J lost 4 bases, with 17 bases between them. This CDR3 spans 15 amino acids. This chain's CDR3 is CASSPVAGAPDTQYF. The CDR3 DNA sequence: TGTGCCAGCAGCCCGGTTGCGGGGGCCCCAGATACGCAGTATTTT.

V is TRBV19 and J is TRBJ1-6, with 9 bases fitting TRBD1. V was clipped by 6 bases and J by 6 bases; unmatched bases: 6. The germline CDR1 and CDR2 sequences are LNHDA and SQIVND (reference sequence). The CDR3 length is 15 residues. CDR3 coding DNA: TGTGCCAGTAGGACCGGGACAGGGAGTAATTCACCCCTCCACTTT. Protein: CASRTGTGSNSPLHF.

The chain combines TRBV19 with TRBJ2-5; 10 bases map to TRBD2. The CDR3 has 14 residues. The V segment lost 6 bases and the J segment 4 bases; nucleotides outside the gene matches: 5. Germline V gives CDR1 LNHDA, CDR2 SQIVND (reference sequence). This chain's CDR3 is CASRGRTSGETQYF. The CDR3 DNA reads as TGTGCCAGTAGGGGACGGACTAGCGGAGAGACCCAGTACTTC.

This clone has a handful of counts. This chain links TRBV7-2 with TRBJ2-1, with a possible D match to TRBD1 (5 bases). CDR1 and CDR2 from the germline V gene are SGHTA and FQGNSA. The ends were cut back, 1 base at V and 4 bases at J, with 11 bases in the middle. The CDR3 loop spans 15 amino acids. For the CDR3, the DNA is TGTGCCAGCAGCTTAGGTGGGGCGGAATACAATGAGCAGTTCTTC. Its translation: CASSLGGAEYNEQFF.

The genes are TRBV19 and TRBJ2-4; a possible D gene is TRBD1 (5 bases). Trimming removed 1 base at V and 7 bases at J, with 17 bases between. Germline CDR1 reads LNHDA; CDR2 reads SQIVND (reference sequence). The CDR3 length is 16 residues. CDR3 nucleotides: TGTGCCAGTAGTATAGGAACCTTCCCCCCAGGGAACATTCAGTACTTC. As protein: CASSIGTFPPGNIQYF.

The rearrangement joins TRBV9 to TRBJ2-2; TRBD2 matches 11 bases. The trim removed 0 bases at V and 5 bases at J, leaving 9 bases unmatched. CDR3 length: 18 amino acids. Germline loops: CDR1 SGDLS, CDR2 YYNGEE. The DNA for the CDR3 is TGTGCCAGCAGCGTAGAACTAGCGGGGGCCCATGGGACCGGGGAGCTGTTTTTT. This sequence encodes CASSVELAGAHGTGELFF.